This T cell receptor beta chain was found in a study of blood T cell repertoires in COVID-19. Measured with immunoSEQ multiplex PCR; TCRdb has only the in-frame clones, and not every one. The table lists about 150,000 clones, about 86% of them singletons, with about 8.4% in the top ten. The clonotype originates from a woman aged 60-75 years with active or convalescent COVID-19. Sequencing input: peripheral blood.

The CDR3 is CATSEPPCRVGSRLYEQYV. The DNA of the CDR3 is TGTGCCACCAGTGAACCCCCCTGCAGGGTTGGCTCTCGACTCTACGAGCAGTACGTC. This chain uses TRBV24-1 with TRBJ2-7; D may be TRBD1 (5 bases). The CDR3 is made up of 19 amino acids. Trimming left V 4 bases short and J 3 bases short, with 27 bases between. The germline CDR1 and CDR2 sequences are KGHDR and SFDVKD.